This T cell receptor beta chain derives from a study of response to subunit inactivated influenza vaccine. The V and J ends lost 5 bases and 8 bases, in that order; junction bases with no gene match: 6. The CDR3 covers 13 residues. Germline V lookup: CDR1 KGHDR, CDR2 SFDVKD. TCRdb recomputed calls from the RT-PCR reads with MiXCR, one row per CDR3 protein. This table holds more than 500,000 distinct CDR3 sequences, around 10% found once. The same sample was also used in a study of T cells expressing NK-cell markers. This second report adds: Production of TCR beta cDNA relied on 5'RACE template switching with UMIs. From sorted CD3+CD56+NKG2C+, CD3+CD56+NKG2C- and CD3+CD56-NKG2C+ T cells came the TCR beta repertoires. Serological testing identified most of the eight sequenced donors as HCMV-seropositive and one as seronegative.

This TCR was recovered from a man in his fifties or sixties who received an inactivated influenza vaccine. Material: PBMCs from blood, obtained on the day of vaccination. The chain employs TRBV24-1 and TRBJ2-3; 7 nucleotides agree with TRBD2. CDR3 DNA: TGTGCCACCAGTGGGACGCGGGAGAGTACGCAGTATTTT. Residues: CATSGTRESTQYF.